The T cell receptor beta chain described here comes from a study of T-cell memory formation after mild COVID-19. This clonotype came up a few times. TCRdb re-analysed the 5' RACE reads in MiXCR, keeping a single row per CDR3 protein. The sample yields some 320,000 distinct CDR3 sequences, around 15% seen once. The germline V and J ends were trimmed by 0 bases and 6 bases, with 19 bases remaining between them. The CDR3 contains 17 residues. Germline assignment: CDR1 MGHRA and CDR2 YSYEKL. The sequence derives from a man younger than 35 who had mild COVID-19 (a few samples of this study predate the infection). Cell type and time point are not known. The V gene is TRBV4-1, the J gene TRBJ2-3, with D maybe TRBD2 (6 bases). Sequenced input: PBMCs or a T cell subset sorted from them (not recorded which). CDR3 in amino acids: CASSQDWDWGSNDTQYF. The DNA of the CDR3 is TGCGCCAGCAGCCAAGACTGGGACTGGGGGAGTAATGATACGCAGTATTTT.